This T cell receptor beta chain was obtained from a study of human T cells and chemical hapten exposure (TCRdb year 2021). As for the study more broadly: For sensitization, 2% DPC in acetone was applied to a roughly 2 cm by roughly 2 cm area of upper inner arm skin. This study followed changes in the peripheral blood TCR repertoire in vivo during primary and secondary sensitization of alopecia patients to the hapten diphenylcyclopropenone (DPC). The mostly female patient cohort included alopecia areata with under or over 50% scalp involvement, alopecia totalis and alopecia universalis. Blood samples were taken from patients before sensitization (week 0) and then at 2, 6 and about 24 weeks after DPC sensitization. Patch testing was performed on the upper back with Finn chambers containing 0.01% DPC, and the patch tests were scored after 6 days according to International Contact Dermatitis Research Group standards. Weekly therapeutic DPC doses were additionally applied to the scalp of patients throughout the roughly 25-week study period. Libraries were pooled for sequencing, and per-sample TCR yields varied mainly because of small differences in library volumes within the pool. Under 30 alopecia patients gave blood for TCR sequencing at one to four time points (pre-sensitization, 2, 6 and 24 weeks). Overall study results and their limits: Patch test score was positively correlated with the number of PT1 expanded TCRs, with significance at thresholds 8, 16 and 32 but not at 4. DPC sensitization did not change how many TCRs were above 1 in 1000 frequency, and no evidence was found of alterations in global repertoire structure. Significantly more large CDR3 similarity clusters were formed by expanded TCRs than by pre-sensitization or healthy control sets, consistent with antigen-driven responses. After repeated subsampling, the strength of the expansion versus patch-test correlation and the threshold at which it became significant changed. Alopecia, a presumed autoimmune disease, was present in all patients, so the immune response of the patients might differ from that of healthy individuals.

The sample's time point label is to be understood as: patch test 2, 6 weeks after DPC sensitization. The sample's treatment or condition label, decoded: therapeutic diphenylcyclopropenone sensitization with weekly scalp DPC. Blood at each patch-test visit was drawn before the patch test was applied. Patients were considered eligible if aged 18 to 70, diagnosed with alopecia and deemed suitable for DPC therapy, and patients were excluded if pregnant. Total RNA was extracted from unfractionated whole blood collected in Tempus Blood RNA tubes. This clonotype was seen repeatedly, ten times or more. What antigen it recognizes has not been identified. Base qualities are not recorded, but no much larger clone differs from it by a single base. Library construction relied on RACE. The sample was run on a NextSeq 500. During library preparation, unique molecular identifiers were attached to individual cDNA molecules so that TCRs could be counted quantitatively and reproducibly. For every blood RNA sample, sequencing covered both the TCR alpha and TCR beta chains. Per the authors' processing: A median of approximately 96,000 TCRs per sample was observed, with a range of about 23,224 to 750,000. The Decombinator software suite was used to annotate the V, J and CDR3 of the TCR reads. Every sample was subsampled to the same number of TCRs (28,000) for the PS versus PT1 abundance plots. Expanded TCRs were defined as absent before sensitization and observed at least eight times at the 2-week time point. Clones were called with MiXCR by TCRdb after fastp trimmed the public reads at Q25, and only in-frame beta chains were retained. Rows are combined by CDR3 protein, so each entry shows the most common genes and DNA. The V and J calls and clone size are TCRdb's, not the authors'. The sample data list tens of thousands of distinct CDR3 sequences, and 6.5% to 10% of these were observed just once. Of the sample, about 3% is held by the ten largest clones.

Inclusive of the bounding cysteine and phenylalanine, the CDR3 is 15 residues long. Here the CDR3 DNA is all that survives: 45 bases in frame from base 1. CDR1 MDHEN and CDR2 SYDVKM are derived from the germline V gene. V ends up 7 bases short and J 7 bases short, with an unmatched junction base count of 10. Recombination linked TRBV28 to TRBJ1-6, with 7 junctional bases fitting TRBD1. Sequenced material: whole blood, taken in connection with sensitization to the hapten diphenylcyclopropenone (DPC). This TCR derives from a woman in her fifties or sixties with alopecia areata. Some clones in this sample may be carry-over from other donors' samples. The CDR3 region: CASTPSTGKNSPLHF. The sequence in DNA is TGTGCCAGCACCCCTTCGACAGGGAAGAATTCACCCCTCCACTTT. The full variable domain, with segments outside the CDR3 supplied by the reference TRBV28 and TRBJ1-6 proteins, appears as DVKVTQSSRYLVKRTGEKVFLECVQDMDHENMFWYRQDPGLGLRLIYFSYDVKMKEKGDIPEGYSVSREKKERFSLILESASTNQTSMYLCASTPSTGKNSPLHFGNGTRLTVT.